This is a list of T cell receptor beta chains from one sample in a study of naive and memory T cell subsets. One entry per CDR3 protein results from TCRdb running MiXCR on the UMI-ligation and nested PCR reads. Among 17,000 or so distinct CDR3 sequences listed, 8.5% to 10% were seen once. Sample: skin, taken from a tuberculin skin test site. The receptors were sampled from an adult in good health. CDR3s include the opening cysteine and the closing phenylalanine or tryptophan. Each record gives: V gene, J gene, CDR3 length, clone size, D gene, CDR3 protein, CDR3 DNA. A D gene is named only where the DNA matches it firmly. Clone size is given for some rows only: seen once, a few or many times, or a class if the clone is expanded.

V: TRBV7-9
J: TRBJ2-1
length: 19
size: many
D: NA
CDR3: CASSLEGGLGSPSYNEQFF
DNA: TGTGCCAGCAGCTTAGAGGGGGGACTGGGGAGCCCCTCCTACAATGAGCAGTTCTTC

V: TRBV7-9
J: TRBJ2-7
length: 13
size: few
D: NA
CDR3: CASSLGYSYEQYF
DNA: TGTGCCAGCAGCTTGGGGTACTCCTACGAGCAGTACTTC

V: TRBV9
J: TRBJ2-7
length: 15
size: NA
D: NA
CDR3: CASSLRDTASYEQYF
DNA: TGTGCCAGCAGCTTGCGGGACACGGCCTCCTACGAGCAGTACTTC

V: TRBV7-9
J: TRBJ2-3
length: 15
size: medium-sized
D: NA
CDR3: CASSLDPGVTDTQYF
DNA: TGTGCCAGCAGCTTAGACCCGGGGGTCACAGATACGCAGTATTTT

V: TRBV19
J: TRBJ1-6
length: 14
size: many
D: NA
CDR3: CASSIKGDNSPLHF
DNA: TGTGCCAGTAGTATCAAGGGTGACAATTCACCCCTCCACTTT

V: TRBV20-1
J: TRBJ1-5
length: 13
size: few
D: NA
CDR3: CSAGASDYQPQHF
DNA: TGCAGTGCTGGAGCCAGTGACTATCAGCCCCAGCATTTT

V: TRBV6-6
J: TRBJ2-3
length: 17
size: NA
D: TRBD2
CDR3: CASSHGLAGGGGDTQYF
DNA: TGTGCCAGCAGTCACGGACTAGCGGGAGGGGGGGGAGATACGCAGTATTTT

V: TRBV29-1
J: TRBJ2-1
length: 10
size: medium-sized
D: NA
CDR3: CSVGGNEQFF
DNA: TGCAGCGTTGGGGGGAATGAGCAGTTCTTC

V: TRBV15
J: TRBJ1-2
length: 16
size: few
D: TRBD1
CDR3: CATSREDRGSVGGYTF
DNA: TGTGCCACCAGCAGAGAGGACAGGGGGTCTGTGGGTGGCTACACCTTC

V: TRBV28
J: TRBJ2-5
length: 14
size: medium-sized
D: TRBD1
CDR3: CASRLGTDQETQYF
DNA: TGTGCCAGCAGGTTAGGGACAGACCAAGAGACCCAGTACTTC

V: TRBV19
J: TRBJ1-1
length: 15
size: few
D: NA
CDR3: CASSRGHTGGVEAFF
DNA: TGTGCCAGTAGCCGGGGTCATACAGGTGGTGTGGAAGCTTTCTTT

V: TRBV5-1
J: TRBJ2-1
length: 16
size: many
D: TRBD2
CDR3: CASSRPRTSGSNEQFF
DNA: TGCGCCAGCAGCCGACCAAGGACTAGCGGGAGTAATGAGCAGTTCTTC

V: TRBV20-1
J: TRBJ1-1
length: 16
size: many
D: TRBD1
CDR3: CSARKPGQGGPTEAFF
DNA: TGCAGTGCTAGAAAACCGGGACAGGGGGGACCAACTGAAGCTTTCTTT

V: TRBV11-2
J: TRBJ2-5
length: 16
size: many
D: NA
CDR3: CASSPPLRGGQETQYF
DNA: TGTGCCAGCAGCCCCCCCCTAAGGGGGGGACAAGAGACCCAGTACTTC

V: TRBV7-9
J: TRBJ2-1
length: 15
size: many
D: TRBD1
CDR3: CASSFSGTGRNEQFF
DNA: TGTGCCAGCAGCTTTTCCGGGACAGGGAGGAATGAGCAGTTCTTC

V: TRBV20-1
J: TRBJ2-5
length: 15
size: many
D: TRBD2
CDR3: CSARDAGDAQETQYF
DNA: TGCAGTGCTAGAGATGCGGGGGACGCACAAGAGACCCAGTACTTC

V: TRBV7-2
J: TRBJ2-7
length: 14
size: many
D: TRBD2
CDR3: CASSRGLAGYEQYF
DNA: TGTGCCAGCAGCCGGGGACTAGCGGGCTACGAGCAGTACTTC

V: TRBV20-1
J: TRBJ2-2
length: 19
size: many
D: NA
CDR3: CSARDQGRALKMNTGELFF
DNA: TGCAGTGCTAGAGACCAGGGGAGGGCCCTTAAAATGAACACCGGGGAGCTGTTTTTT

V: TRBV5-6
J: TRBJ1-1
length: 12
size: NA
D: NA
CDR3: CASSGSYTEAFF
DNA: TGTGCCAGCAGCGGGAGCTACACTGAAGCTTTCTTT

V: TRBV5-4
J: TRBJ2-1
length: 15
size: many
D: TRBD2
CDR3: CASSQGLAANNEQFF
DNA: TGTGCCAGCAGCCAGGGACTAGCGGCAAACAATGAGCAGTTCTTC

V: TRBV6-2/TRBV6-3
J: TRBJ2-7
length: 17
size: NA
D: NA
CDR3: CASSPVRRGGLSYEQYF
DNA: TGTGCCAGCAGTCCCGTCCGGAGGGGGGGCCTCTCCTACGAGCAGTACTTC

V: TRBV14
J: TRBJ2-3
length: 14
size: medium-sized
D: NA
CDR3: CASSQDPLADTQYF
DNA: TGTGCCAGCAGCCAGGACCCATTGGCGGATACGCAGTATTTT

V: TRBV4-3
J: TRBJ1-2
length: 14
size: few
D: NA
CDR3: CASSPQSGDYGYTF
DNA: TGCGCCAGCAGCCCCCAGTCAGGGGACTATGGCTACACCTTC

V: TRBV10-2
J: TRBJ2-7
length: 14
size: NA
D: NA
CDR3: CASSEWASSYEQYF
DNA: TGCGCCAGCAGTGAGTGGGCGTCTTCCTACGAGCAGTACTTC

V: TRBV12-3/TRBV12-4
J: TRBJ2-2
length: 13
size: large
D: NA
CDR3: CASSWGTFRELFF
DNA: TGTGCCAGCAGTTGGGGGACGTTCCGGGAGCTGTTTTTT

V: TRBV2
J: TRBJ2-5
length: 13
size: many
D: NA
CDR3: CASTRAEWETQYF
DNA: TGTGCCAGCACCAGGGCCGAGTGGGAGACCCAGTACTTC

V: TRBV7-3
J: TRBJ2-2
length: 19
size: few
D: TRBD1
CDR3: CASSFSAGTGEFDTGELFF
DNA: TGTGCCAGCAGCTTCAGTGCCGGGACAGGGGAATTTGACACCGGGGAGCTGTTTTTT

V: TRBV7-8
J: TRBJ2-2
length: 16
size: NA
D: TRBD2
CDR3: CASSSEAGLNTGELFF
DNA: TGTGCCAGCAGCTCTGAAGCGGGATTGAACACCGGGGAGCTGTTTTTT

V: TRBV6-5
J: TRBJ1-1
length: 13
size: NA
D: NA
CDR3: CASSYRGRTEAFF
DNA: TGTGCCAGCAGTTATCGAGGGCGTACTGAAGCTTTCTTT

V: TRBV7-9
J: TRBJ1-5
length: 14
size: many
D: NA
CDR3: CASQQSGGNQPQHF
DNA: TGTGCCAGCCAACAATCGGGAGGCAATCAGCCCCAGCATTTT

V: TRBV11-2
J: TRBJ2-1
length: 16
size: many
D: TRBD2
CDR3: CASSLVSPSGDNEQFF
DNA: TGTGCCAGCAGCTTAGTATCGCCCAGCGGGGACAATGAGCAGTTCTTC

V: TRBV6-6
J: TRBJ1-4
length: 14
size: medium-sized
D: NA
CDR3: CASSYVGENEKLFF
DNA: TGTGCCAGCAGTTATGTGGGAGAGAATGAAAAACTGTTTTTT

V: TRBV12-3/TRBV12-4
J: TRBJ1-2
length: 14
size: many
D: TRBD1
CDR3: CASSLDRGKNGYTF
DNA: TGTGCCAGCAGCTTGGACAGGGGCAAGAATGGCTACACCTTC

V: TRBV5-6
J: TRBJ2-1
length: 16
size: few
D: NA
CDR3: CASSLRGGHTYNEQFF
DNA: TGTGCCAGCAGCTTAAGGGGCGGGCACACCTACAATGAGCAGTTCTTC

V: TRBV6-2/TRBV6-3
J: TRBJ1-1
length: 12
size: NA
D: NA
CDR3: CASIWPSTEAFF
DNA: TGTGCCAGCATTTGGCCGAGCACTGAAGCTTTCTTT

V: TRBV2
J: TRBJ2-3
length: 14
size: few
D: NA
CDR3: CAVSGSHGTDTQYF
DNA: TGTGCCGTTTCAGGGTCCCACGGCACAGATACGCAGTATTTT

V: TRBV6-6
J: TRBJ2-5
length: 15
size: few
D: TRBD1
CDR3: CASSYPPGQGETQYF
DNA: TGTGCCAGCAGTTACCCTCCGGGACAGGGAGAGACCCAGTACTTC

V: TRBV27
J: TRBJ2-6
length: 18
size: many
D: TRBD1
CDR3: CASSLSGQGWSGANVLTF
DNA: TGTGCCAGCAGTTTAAGTGGACAGGGGTGGTCTGGGGCCAACGTCCTGACTTTC

V: TRBV6-6
J: TRBJ1-2
length: 14
size: few
D: NA
CDR3: CASSYNRGGPGYTF
DNA: TGTGCCAGCAGTTACAATCGTGGAGGTCCTGGCTACACCTTC

V: TRBV14
J: TRBJ2-7
length: 15
size: NA
D: NA
CDR3: CASSQGRGGFYEQYF
DNA: TGTGCCAGCAGCCAAGGACGAGGGGGGTTTTACGAGCAGTACTTC

V: TRBV30
J: TRBJ2-1
length: 17
size: many
D: TRBD2
CDR3: CAWSLTSGRASYNEQFF
DNA: TGTGCCTGGAGTTTGACTAGCGGGAGGGCCTCCTACAATGAGCAGTTCTTC

V: TRBV6-1
J: TRBJ1-3
length: 16
size: NA
D: NA
CDR3: CASIYDGRGSGNTIYF
DNA: TGTGCCAGCATTTACGACGGGCGGGGCTCTGGAAACACCATATATTTT

V: TRBV20-1
J: TRBJ1-5
length: 14
size: few
D: NA
CDR3: CSASLGGGNQPQHF
DNA: TGCAGTGCTAGCCTGGGGGGAGGCAATCAGCCCCAGCATTTT

V: TRBV18
J: TRBJ2-3
length: 13
size: many
D: NA
CDR3: CASLIFSTDTQYF
DNA: TGTGCCAGCTTGATATTCTCCACAGATACGCAGTATTTT

V: TRBV2
J: TRBJ2-1
length: 13
size: many
D: TRBD2
CDR3: CASRREVTNEQFF
DNA: TGTGCCAGCAGGCGGGAGGTTACGAATGAGCAGTTCTTC

V: TRBV5-1
J: TRBJ2-1
length: 12
size: few
D: NA
CDR3: CASSWSRDEQFF
DNA: TGCGCCAGCAGCTGGTCGAGGGATGAGCAGTTCTTC

V: TRBV5-6
J: TRBJ2-1
length: 14
size: NA
D: NA
CDR3: CASTRDGPYNEQFF
DNA: TGTGCCAGCACTCGGGACGGCCCTTACAATGAGCAGTTCTTC

V: TRBV4-1
J: TRBJ2-5
length: 19
size: few
D: TRBD2
CDR3: CASSQGWTSGGPYQETQYF
DNA: TGCGCCAGCAGCCAAGGCTGGACTAGCGGGGGACCATATCAAGAGACCCAGTACTTC

V: TRBV20-1
J: TRBJ2-3
length: 14
size: many
D: TRBD2
CDR3: CSAGLAGASDTQYF
DNA: TGCAGTGCTGGGTTAGCGGGAGCCTCAGATACGCAGTATTTT

V: TRBV7-2
J: TRBJ1-1
length: 15
size: NA
D: NA
CDR3: CASSSRRKGGTEAFF
DNA: TGTGCCAGCAGCTCACGGAGGAAGGGAGGCACTGAAGCTTTCTTT

V: TRBV20-1
J: TRBJ2-7
length: 16
size: many
D: TRBD2
CDR3: CSVDLGSSGRRDEQYF
DNA: TGCAGTGTCGATCTGGGGTCTAGCGGGAGGAGAGACGAGCAGTACTTC

V: TRBV6-2/TRBV6-3
J: TRBJ2-7
length: 16
size: many
D: NA
CDR3: CASSYPPRGFSYEQYF
DNA: TGTGCCAGCAGTTACCCGCCCCGGGGGTTCTCCTACGAGCAGTACTTC

V: TRBV5-1
J: TRBJ2-7
length: 15
size: NA
D: NA
CDR3: CASSLRQTSSYEQYF
DNA: TGCGCCAGCAGCTTGAGGCAGACTAGCTCCTACGAGCAGTACTTC